What follows are 16 T cell receptor beta chains derived from one specimen sequenced in a study of T-cell reconstitution after alpha-beta-depleted transplantation in children. Unique molecular identifiers were used in preparing the TCRbeta library. Via MiXCR, TCRdb re-called the PCR reads, giving one row per CDR3 protein. The data show roughly 300,000 distinct CDR3 sequences, roughly 11% seen once. The material was peripheral blood, obtained 180 days after TCRalphabeta/CD19-depleted stem cell transplant. Receptors were obtained from a male patient between 2 and 9 years old who had a stem cell transplant for chronic granulomatous disease, so the T cells may come from the graft donor.

The sample holds many counts of this clonotype. The CDR3 loop reads CASSKPGQGSEKLFF. As DNA, the CDR3 is TGCGCCAGCAGTAAGCCGGGACAGGGTTCTGAAAAACTGTTTTTT. The chain carries TRBV5-1 and TRBJ1-4; 9 bases match TRBD1. This CDR3 contains 15 residues. The V gene end was trimmed by 5 bases and the J gene end by 7 bases; junction bases not matched to a gene: 9. Germline V lookup: CDR1 SGHRS, CDR2 YFSETQ.

This clonotype was recorded at least ten times. This chain joins TRBV5-1 and TRBJ2-1, with 9 bases that match TRBD2. V shed 0 bases and J 8 bases; nucleotides not matched to a gene: 18. The germline gives CDR1 SGHRS, CDR2 YFSETQ. CDR3 size: 19 residues. In nucleotides, the CDR3 is TGCGCCAGCAGCTTGGGTCCACAGGGCCCGGGACTAGCTAGCTATGAGCAGTTCTTC. The encoded protein is CASSLGPQGPGLASYEQFF. The full variable domain, in which reference TRBV5-1 and TRBJ2-1 provide the parts outside the CDR3, is KAGVTQTPRYLIKTRGQQVTLSCSPISGHRSVSWYQQTPGQGLQFLFEYFSETQRNKGNFPGRFSGRQFSNSRSEMNVSTLELGDSALYLCASSLGPQGPGLASYEQFFGPGTRLTVL.

The chain recombines TRBV28 with TRBJ2-5; D remains ambiguous. Germline V gene lookup returns CDR1 MDHEN and CDR2 SYDVKM. The CDR3 totals 11 residues. V lost 5 bases and J 5 bases, leaving 6 bases between the germline ends. Here the CDR3 reads CASSGDETQYF. CDR3 nucleotides: TGTGCCAGCAGTGGTGATGAGACCCAGTACTTC.

This sequence joins TRBV6-1 and TRBJ2-1; 7 nucleotides line up with TRBD2. The CDR3 length is 15 residues. V lost 6 bases, J lost 6 bases, and 11 bases stayed unmatched. Germline V gene lookup returns CDR1 MNHNS and CDR2 SASEGT. In DNA form, the CDR3 reads TGTGCCAGCAGCACACCAGCGGGATCGAGCAATGAGCAGTTCTTC. As protein: CASSTPAGSSNEQFF.

Remarks on this clonotype: Since a much larger clone is just one base distant, this may be a read error. The chain has TRBV12-3 or TRBV12-4 and TRBJ2-4; D is perhaps TRBD1 (5 bases). The CDR3 length is 16 residues. CDR3: CTSSLRGGEAKNIQYF. CDR3 in DNA: TGTACCAGCAGTTTAAGGGGTGGGGAAGCCAAAAACATTCAGTACTTC.

This clonotype was seen ten or more times. The rearrangement links TRBV7-9 to TRBJ1-4, with D possibly being TRBD1 (6 bases). This CDR3 is built from 15 residues. The V end was cut by 7 bases, the J end by 7 bases, with 19 bases between. Germline loops: CDR1 SEHNR, CDR2 FQNEAQ (reference sequence). The CDR3 protein is CASMGRGDRIEKLFF. The DNA for the CDR3 is TGTGCCAGCATGGGGAGGGGGGATCGGATTGAAAAACTGTTTTTT.

This clonotype was found many times. The chain is built from TRBV5-1 and TRBJ2-1; 11 bases are shared with TRBD2. Germline V gene data show CDR1 as SGHRS and CDR2 as YFSETQ. The CDR3 spans 15 residues. The trim removed 0 bases at V and 7 bases at J, leaving 3 bases unmatched. As DNA, the CDR3 is TGCGCCAGCAGCTTGGTAGCGGGAGGGATGAATGAGCAGTTCTTC. This codes for CASSLVAGGMNEQFF.

This clonotype was detected a few times. The CDR3, as DNA: TGTGCCAGCATCCCCCGGGACAGGGTTTTCTCTGGAAACACCATATATTTT. Translation: CASIPRDRVFSGNTIYF. V usage is TRBV12-3 or TRBV12-4 and J usage is TRBJ1-3; TRBD1 matches at 9 bases. Germline trimming cut 7 bases from V and 0 bases from J; bases unmatched to any gene: 10. The CDR3 is 17 residues long.

This clonotype was seen repeatedly, ten times or more. The chain recombines TRBV14 with TRBJ2-3; possible D gene TRBD2, 5 bases. The CDR3 spans 16 residues. Germline V CDR1 and CDR2: SGHDN, FVKESK. The ends were cut back, 4 bases at V and 5 bases at J, with 19 bases in the middle. CDR3 bases: TGTGCCAGCAGCCCCTCGCGTGGGAGAGGCAAAGATACGCAGTATTTT. Its protein is CASSPSRGRGKDTQYF.

With regard to this clonotype: This may stem from a read error, because a much larger clone lies one nucleotide away. The rearrangement joins TRBV7-9 to TRBJ1-1; 7 bases align to TRBD1. The CDR3 sequence is 17 residues long. Germline loops: CDR1 SEHNR, CDR2 FQNEAQ (reference sequence). With V trimmed by 5 bases and J by 2 bases, 14 bases remained unmatched. CDR3 DNA sequence: TGTGCCAGCAGCCCCCAACCCGGGACAGCCCAAAACACTGAAGCTTTCTTT. Its translation: CASSPQPGTAQNTEAFF.

This clonotype was seen ten or more times. The chain employs TRBV4-3 and TRBJ2-7; D call uncertain. The CDR3 totals 11 residues. V lost 9 bases and J lost 1, with 7 bases in between. The V gene's germline CDR1 is LGHNA and CDR2 YSLEER. The CDR3 DNA sequence: TGCGCCAGAGTTAGATCCTACGAGCAGTACTTC. It codes for CARVRSYEQYF.

This clonotype came up many times. The chain recombines TRBV6-5 with TRBJ2-2; possibly TRBD1 or TRBD2 for D (5 bases each). The CDR3 has 16 residues. V was clipped by 6 bases and J by 1 base, with 15 bases between them. Germline V lookup: CDR1 MNHEY, CDR2 SVGAGI. The CDR3 coding sequence is TGTGCCAGCAGCTACCGGGGACCCGAGAACACCGGGGAGCTGTTTTTT. It encodes CASSYRGPENTGELFF.

This clonotype was counted many times. V usage is TRBV4-1 and J usage is TRBJ2-1; 10 positions agree with TRBD2. CDR3 length: 17 residues. Losses at the gene ends were 0 bases for V and 5 bases for J; bases not matched to a gene: 7. Per germline, CDR1 MGHRA and CDR2 YSYEKL. CDR3 residues: CASSQDYGAGGNNEQFF. The CDR3 bases are TGCGCCAGCAGCCAAGATTATGGAGCGGGAGGGAACAATGAGCAGTTCTTC.

This clonotype has ten or more counts. At one of its ends the junction is not consistent with the germline gene, which may arise from a read error. This chain joins TRBV7-7 and TRBJ2-2; maybe TRBD1 (5 bases). The germline gives CDR1 SSHAT, CDR2 FNYEAQ (reference sequence). The CDR3 totals 14 residues. The CDR3 loop is CASSRQKNTGELFF. DNA of the CDR3: TGTGCTAGCAGCCGACAGAAAAACACCGGGGAGCTGTTTTTT.

This clonotype was observed a handful of times. The rearrangement uses TRBV30 and TRBJ2-3, with 7 nucleotides matching TRBD2. Per the germline V gene, CDR1 is GTSNPN and CDR2 is SVGIG (reference sequence). The CDR3 has 14 amino acids. The V segment lost 3 bases and the J segment 0 bases; nucleotides outside the gene matches: 3. DNA for the CDR3: TGTGCCTGGAGGATTAGCGGGAGCACAGATACGCAGTATTTT. Protein: CAWRISGSTDTQYF.

This clonotype was recorded at least ten times. The chain recombines TRBV7-2 with TRBJ2-1, with 11 bases aligning to TRBD2. The CDR3 covers 16 residues. Germline loops: CDR1 SGHTA, CDR2 FQGNSA. J lost 5 bases, V lost 0 bases, and 3 bases had no gene match. This chain's CDR3 is CASSLALAGGNNEQFF. The CDR3 DNA reads as TGTGCCAGCAGCTTAGCTCTAGCGGGAGGTAACAATGAGCAGTTCTTC. Using reference TRBV7-2 and TRBJ2-1 for the parts outside the CDR3, the full variable domain is GAGVSQSPSNKVTEKGKDVELRCDPISGHTALYWYRQSLGQGLEFLIYFQGNSAPDKSGLPSDRFSAERTGGSVSTLTIQRTQQEDSAVYLCASSLALAGGNNEQFFGPGTRLTVL.